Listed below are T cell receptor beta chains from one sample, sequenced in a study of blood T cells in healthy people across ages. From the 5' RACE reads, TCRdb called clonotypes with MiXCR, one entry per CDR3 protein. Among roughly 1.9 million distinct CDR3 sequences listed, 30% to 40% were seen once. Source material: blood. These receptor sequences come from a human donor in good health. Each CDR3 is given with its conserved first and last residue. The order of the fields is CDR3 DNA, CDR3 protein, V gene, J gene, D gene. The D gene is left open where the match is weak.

TGTGCCAGCAGTCGACTAGCGGGGGGTGAGCAGTTCTTC	CASSRLAGGEQFF	TRBV6-2/TRBV6-3	TRBJ2-1	TRBD2
TGTGCCAGCAGCCAAACCGTAGGGATGGATACGCAGTATTTT	CASSQTVGMDTQYF	TRBV4-2	TRBJ2-3	NA
TGTGCCAGCAACCTCCAAGGGGTTCGATACAATGAGCAGTTCTTC	CASNLQGVRYNEQFF	TRBV9	TRBJ2-1	NA
TGCGCCAGCAGCTTGACAGAGGGACACACTGAAGCTTTCTTT	CASSLTEGHTEAFF	TRBV5-1	TRBJ1-1	NA
TGTGCCACCAGTGAAAGACCCACAGATACGCAGTATTTT	CATSERPTDTQYF	TRBV24-1	TRBJ2-3	NA
TGTGCCAGCAGCCACCTGTGGGGGGGCGGCTCAGATACGCAGTATTTT	CASSHLWGGGSDTQYF	TRBV4-2	TRBJ2-3	NA
TGTGCCAGCAGTGCTAGGGGATCCTATGGCTACACCTTC	CASSARGSYGYTF	TRBV9	TRBJ1-2	NA
TGCGCCAGCAGCCTACCGCCGGCCGGCCTTTCTGGAAACACCATATATTTT	CASSLPPAGLSGNTIYF	TRBV4-1	TRBJ1-3	NA
TGTGCCAGCGGGCCATGGGGGAACGGGCAGTACTTC	CASGPWGNGQYF	TRBV6-6	TRBJ2-7	NA
TGCAGTGCAGTTGCCCCGGGACTAGCGGTGGGGGATACGCAGTATTTT	CSAVAPGLAVGDTQYF	TRBV20-1	TRBJ2-3	TRBD2
TGTGCCAGCAGTGCAGGAACTGGTGTCGGCACAGATACGCAGTATTTT	CASSAGTGVGTDTQYF	TRBV5-5	TRBJ2-3	NA
TGTGCCAGCAGTTACGAGGGGCGCGACTGGGGCTATGGCTACACCTTC	CASSYEGRDWGYGYTF	TRBV6-2/TRBV6-3	TRBJ1-2	NA
TGCAGTGCTGTCAGGGGGGGAGACACTGAAGCTTTCTTT	CSAVRGGDTEAFF	TRBV20-1	TRBJ1-1	TRBD1